This TCR beta chain was documented in a study of blood T cell repertoires in COVID-19. Study information: PBMCs, B-cell-depleted T cells, or T cells were the source of the cDNA or gDNA that made up the material.

The CDR3 is made up of 17 amino acids. J lost 0 bases, V lost 6 bases, and 12 bases had no gene match. CDR1 and CDR2 (germline): SQVTM, ANQGSEA. Using immunoSEQ multiplex PCR, the repertoire was profiled, and TCRdb retains in-frame clones only, with some absent. The data hold some 300,000 clones, with about nine tenths observed a single time. The material sequenced was peripheral blood. The sequence came from a woman between 45 and 65 years old with COVID-19, enrolled during active disease. The chain recombines TRBV29-1 with TRBJ1-1; 11 bases fit TRBD1. The DNA for the CDR3 is TGCAGCGTCCCTAGGACAGGGGGCGCGTCAATGAACACTGAAGCTTTCTTT. The encoded protein is CSVPRTGGASMNTEAFF.